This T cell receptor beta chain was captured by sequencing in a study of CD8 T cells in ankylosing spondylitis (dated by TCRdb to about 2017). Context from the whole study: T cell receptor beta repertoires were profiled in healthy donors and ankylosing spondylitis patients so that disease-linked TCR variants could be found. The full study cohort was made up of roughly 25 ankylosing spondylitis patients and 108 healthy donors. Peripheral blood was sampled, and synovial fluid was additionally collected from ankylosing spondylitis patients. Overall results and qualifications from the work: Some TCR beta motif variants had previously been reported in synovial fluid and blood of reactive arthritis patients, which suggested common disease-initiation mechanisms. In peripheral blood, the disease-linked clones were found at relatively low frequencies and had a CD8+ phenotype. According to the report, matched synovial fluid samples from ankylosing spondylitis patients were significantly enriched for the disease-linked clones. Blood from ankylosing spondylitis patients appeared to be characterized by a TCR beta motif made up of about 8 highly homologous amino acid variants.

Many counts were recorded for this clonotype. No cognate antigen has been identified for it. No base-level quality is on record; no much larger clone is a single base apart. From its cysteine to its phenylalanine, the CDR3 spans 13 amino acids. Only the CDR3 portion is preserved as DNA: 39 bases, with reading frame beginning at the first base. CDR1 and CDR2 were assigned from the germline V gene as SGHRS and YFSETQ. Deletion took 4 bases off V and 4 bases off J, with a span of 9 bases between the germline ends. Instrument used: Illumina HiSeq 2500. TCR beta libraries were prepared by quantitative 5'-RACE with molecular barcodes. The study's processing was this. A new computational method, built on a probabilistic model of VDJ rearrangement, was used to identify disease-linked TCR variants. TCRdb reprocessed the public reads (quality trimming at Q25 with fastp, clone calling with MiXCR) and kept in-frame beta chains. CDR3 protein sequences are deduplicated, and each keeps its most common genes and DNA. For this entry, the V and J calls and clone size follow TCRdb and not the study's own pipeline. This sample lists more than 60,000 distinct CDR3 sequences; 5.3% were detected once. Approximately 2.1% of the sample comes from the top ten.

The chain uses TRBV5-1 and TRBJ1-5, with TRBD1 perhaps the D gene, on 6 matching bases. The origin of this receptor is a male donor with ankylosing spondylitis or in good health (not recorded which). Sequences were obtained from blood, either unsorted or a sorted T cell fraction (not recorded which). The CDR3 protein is CASSPGVNQPQHF. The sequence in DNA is TGCGCCAGCAGCCCAGGGGTAAATCAGCCCCAGCATTTT.